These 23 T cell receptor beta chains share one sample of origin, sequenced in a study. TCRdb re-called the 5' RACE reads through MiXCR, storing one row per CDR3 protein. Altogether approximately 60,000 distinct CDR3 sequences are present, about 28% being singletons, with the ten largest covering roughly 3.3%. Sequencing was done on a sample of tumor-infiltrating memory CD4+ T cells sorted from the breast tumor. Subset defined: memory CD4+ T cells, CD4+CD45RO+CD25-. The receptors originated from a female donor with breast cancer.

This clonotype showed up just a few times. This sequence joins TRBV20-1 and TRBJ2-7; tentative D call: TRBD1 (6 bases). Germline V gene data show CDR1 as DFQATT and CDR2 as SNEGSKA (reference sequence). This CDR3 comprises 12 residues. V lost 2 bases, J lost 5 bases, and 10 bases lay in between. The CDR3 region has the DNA TGCAGTGCTAGAAAGACAGGCGACGAGCAGTACTTC. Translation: CSARKTGDEQYF.

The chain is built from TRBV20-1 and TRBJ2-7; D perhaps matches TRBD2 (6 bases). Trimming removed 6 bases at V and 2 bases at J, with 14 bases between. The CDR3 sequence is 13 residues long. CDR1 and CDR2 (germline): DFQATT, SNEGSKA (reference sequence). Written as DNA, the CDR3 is TGCAGTGCGCCCTCTAGCGCAACCTACGAGCAGTACTTC. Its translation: CSAPSSATYEQYF.

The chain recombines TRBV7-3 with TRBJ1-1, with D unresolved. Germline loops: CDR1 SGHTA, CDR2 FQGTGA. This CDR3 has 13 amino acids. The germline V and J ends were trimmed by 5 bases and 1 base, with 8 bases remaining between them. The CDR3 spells CASSTSPNTEAFF. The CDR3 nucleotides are TGTGCCAGCAGCACCTCGCCGAACACTGAAGCTTTCTTT.

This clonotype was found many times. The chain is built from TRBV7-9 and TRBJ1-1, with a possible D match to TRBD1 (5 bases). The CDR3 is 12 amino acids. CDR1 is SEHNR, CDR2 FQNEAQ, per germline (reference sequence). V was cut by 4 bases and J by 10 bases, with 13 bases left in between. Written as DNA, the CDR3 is TGTGCCAGCAGCTCTACAGGCGTTGGAGCTTTCTTT. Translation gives CASSSTGVGAFF.

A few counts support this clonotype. As DNA, the CDR3 is TGTGCCACCAGCAGAGGGGGATCGGACTATGGCTACACCTTC. Translation gives CATSRGGSDYGYTF. The chain uses TRBV15 and TRBJ1-2; no clear D gene. The germline CDR1 and CDR2 sequences are LNHNV and YYDKDF (reference sequence). This CDR3 contains 14 residues. V was trimmed by 1 base and J by 3 bases, leaving 9 bases between them.

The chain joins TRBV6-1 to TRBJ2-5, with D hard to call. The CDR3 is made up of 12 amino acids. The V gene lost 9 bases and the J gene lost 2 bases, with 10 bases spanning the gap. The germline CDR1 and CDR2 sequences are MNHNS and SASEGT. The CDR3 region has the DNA TGTGCCAGTCGGACGGATCAAGAGACCCAGTACTTC. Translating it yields CASRTDQETQYF.

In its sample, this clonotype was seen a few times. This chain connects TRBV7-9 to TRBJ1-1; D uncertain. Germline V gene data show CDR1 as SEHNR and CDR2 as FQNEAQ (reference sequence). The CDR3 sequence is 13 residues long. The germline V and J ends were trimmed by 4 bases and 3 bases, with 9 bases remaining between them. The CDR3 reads CASSYGRDTEAFF. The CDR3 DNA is TGTGCCAGCAGCTACGGACGGGACACTGAAGCTTTCTTT.

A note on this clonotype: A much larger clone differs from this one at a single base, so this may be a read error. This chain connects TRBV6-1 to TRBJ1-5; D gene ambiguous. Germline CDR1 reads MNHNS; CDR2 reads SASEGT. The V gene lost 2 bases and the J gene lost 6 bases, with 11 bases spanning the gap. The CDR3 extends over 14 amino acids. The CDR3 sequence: CASSEQCSGQPQHF. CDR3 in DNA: TGTGCCAGCAGTGAACAGTGCTCCGGTCAGCCCCAGCATTTT.

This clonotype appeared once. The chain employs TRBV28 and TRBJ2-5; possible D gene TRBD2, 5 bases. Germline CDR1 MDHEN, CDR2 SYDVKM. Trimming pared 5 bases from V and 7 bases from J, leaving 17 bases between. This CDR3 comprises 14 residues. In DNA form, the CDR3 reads TGTGCCAGCAGTGACCGCGGAGGTACGGGGACCCAGTACTTC. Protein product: CASSDRGGTGTQYF.

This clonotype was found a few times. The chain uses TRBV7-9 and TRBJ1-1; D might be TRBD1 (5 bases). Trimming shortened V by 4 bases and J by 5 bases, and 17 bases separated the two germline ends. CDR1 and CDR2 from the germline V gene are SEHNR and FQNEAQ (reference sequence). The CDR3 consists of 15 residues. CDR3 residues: CASSSAGTVGTEAFF. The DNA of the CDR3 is TGTGCCAGCAGCTCGGCCGGGACGGTGGGGACTGAAGCTTTCTTT.

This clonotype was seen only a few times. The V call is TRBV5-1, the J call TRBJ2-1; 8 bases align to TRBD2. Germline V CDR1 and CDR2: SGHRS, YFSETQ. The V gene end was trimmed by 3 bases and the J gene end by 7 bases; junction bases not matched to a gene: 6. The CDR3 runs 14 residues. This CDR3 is CASSSSGTSNEQFF. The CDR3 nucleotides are TGCGCCAGCAGCTCCTCCGGGACTAGTAATGAGCAGTTCTTC.

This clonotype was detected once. The CDR3 loop reads CASSWRDEQYF. Written as DNA, the CDR3 is TGTGCCAGCAGCTGGAGAGACGAGCAGTACTTC. The chain links TRBV5-4 to TRBJ2-7; D is uncertain. The CDR3 has 11 amino acids. Trimming cost V 3 bases and J 5 bases, with 6 bases left between them. Germline lookup yields CDR1 SGHNT and CDR2 YYREEE (reference sequence).

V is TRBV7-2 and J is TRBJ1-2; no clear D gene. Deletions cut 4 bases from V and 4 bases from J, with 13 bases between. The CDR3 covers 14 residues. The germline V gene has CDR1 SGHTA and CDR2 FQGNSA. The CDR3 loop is CASSYQREGYGYTF. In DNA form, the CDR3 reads TGTGCCAGCAGCTATCAGAGGGAGGGCTATGGCTACACCTTC.

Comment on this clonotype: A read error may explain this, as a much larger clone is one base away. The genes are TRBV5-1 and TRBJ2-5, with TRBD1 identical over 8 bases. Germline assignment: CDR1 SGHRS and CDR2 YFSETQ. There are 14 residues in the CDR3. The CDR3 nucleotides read TGCGCCAGCAGAACCGGGACAGGAAGGGAGACCCTGTACTTC. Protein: CASRTGTGRETLYF.

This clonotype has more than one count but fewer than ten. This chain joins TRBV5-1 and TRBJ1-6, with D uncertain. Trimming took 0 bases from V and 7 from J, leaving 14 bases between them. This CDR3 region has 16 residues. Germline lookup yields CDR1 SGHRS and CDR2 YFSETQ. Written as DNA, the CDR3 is TGCGCCAGCAGCTTGGAAGGGTTTCTTGGGAATTCACCCCTCCACTTT. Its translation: CASSLEGFLGNSPLHF. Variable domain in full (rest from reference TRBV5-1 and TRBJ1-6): KAGVTQTPRYLIKTRGQQVTLSCSPISGHRSVSWYQQTPGQGLQFLFEYFSETQRNKGNFPGRFSGRQFSNSRSEMNVSTLELGDSALYLCASSLEGFLGNSPLHFGNGTRLTVT.

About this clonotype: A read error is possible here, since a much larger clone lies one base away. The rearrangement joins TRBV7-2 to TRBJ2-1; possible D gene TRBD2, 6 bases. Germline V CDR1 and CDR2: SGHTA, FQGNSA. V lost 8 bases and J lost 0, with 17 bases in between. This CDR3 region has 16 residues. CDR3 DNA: TGTGCCAGCGGCCAAGCGACCGGGAGCTCCTACAATGAGCAGTTCTTC. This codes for CASGQATGSSYNEQFF.

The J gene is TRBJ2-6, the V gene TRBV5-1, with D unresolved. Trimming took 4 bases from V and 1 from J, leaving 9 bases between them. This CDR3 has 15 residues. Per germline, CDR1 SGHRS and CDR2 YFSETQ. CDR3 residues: CASSPELSGANVLTF. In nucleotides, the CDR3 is TGCGCCAGCAGCCCCGAACTGTCTGGGGCCAACGTCCTGACTTTC.

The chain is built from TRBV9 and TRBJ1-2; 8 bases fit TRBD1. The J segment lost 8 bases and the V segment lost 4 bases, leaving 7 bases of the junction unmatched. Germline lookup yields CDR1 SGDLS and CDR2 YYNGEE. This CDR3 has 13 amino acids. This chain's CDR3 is CASSSRTGFGYTF. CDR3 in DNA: TGTGCCAGCAGCTCGCGGACAGGGTTCGGCTACACCTTC.

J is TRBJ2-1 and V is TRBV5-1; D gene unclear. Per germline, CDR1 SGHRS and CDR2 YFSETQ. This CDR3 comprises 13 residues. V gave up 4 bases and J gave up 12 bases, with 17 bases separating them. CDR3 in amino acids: CASSQEPLGGQFF. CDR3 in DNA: TGCGCCAGCAGCCAAGAGCCCCTAGGTGGGCAGTTCTTC.

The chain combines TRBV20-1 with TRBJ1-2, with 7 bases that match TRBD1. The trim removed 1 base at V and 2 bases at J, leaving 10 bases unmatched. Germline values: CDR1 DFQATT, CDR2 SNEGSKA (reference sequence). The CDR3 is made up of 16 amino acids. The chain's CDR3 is CSARALDRDKNYGYTF. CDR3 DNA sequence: TGCAGTGCTAGAGCTCTCGACAGGGATAAGAACTATGGCTACACCTTC.

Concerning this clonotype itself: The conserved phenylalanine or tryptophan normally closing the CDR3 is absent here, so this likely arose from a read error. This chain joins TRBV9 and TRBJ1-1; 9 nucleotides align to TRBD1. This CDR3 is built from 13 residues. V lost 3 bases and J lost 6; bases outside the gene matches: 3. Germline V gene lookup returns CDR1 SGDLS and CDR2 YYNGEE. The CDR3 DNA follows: TGTGCCAGCAGCGATCGGACAGGGGCTGAAGCTTTCTCT. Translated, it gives CASSDRTGAEAFS.

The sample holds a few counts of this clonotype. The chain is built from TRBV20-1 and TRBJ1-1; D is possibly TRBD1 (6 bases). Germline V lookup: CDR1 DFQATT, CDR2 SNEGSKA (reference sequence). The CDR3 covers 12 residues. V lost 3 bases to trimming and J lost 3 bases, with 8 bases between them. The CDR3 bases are TGCAGTGCTAGTACAGGGTACACTGAAGCTTTCTTT. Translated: CSASTGYTEAFF.

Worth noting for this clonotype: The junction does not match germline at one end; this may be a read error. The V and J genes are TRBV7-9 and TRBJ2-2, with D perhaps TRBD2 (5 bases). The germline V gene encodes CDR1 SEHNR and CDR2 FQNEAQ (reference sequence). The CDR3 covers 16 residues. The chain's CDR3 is CASNLGSGKDTGELFF. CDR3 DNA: TGTGCCAGCAACTTAGGGTCGGGGAAGGACACCGGGGAGCTGTTTTTT.